This T cell receptor beta chain was obtained from a study of T cell responses to AZD1222 COVID-19 vaccine. The overall study: Pooled in the analysis were second doses at about 4 or about 12 weeks. Study-level points and caveats: Only six people who got AZD1222 tested seropositive at baseline. Targets within unmutated variant regions were reportedly found for nearly half of spike-specific TCRs.

With respect to this clone: No antigen is known for it.

Germline V gene data show CDR1 as SGHRS and CDR2 as YFSETQ. V was trimmed by 3 bases and J by 4 bases, leaving 13 bases between them. The CDR3 spans 14 residues. TCRdb's copy holds only in-frame clones and misses some; the assay was immunoSEQ multiplex PCR. The sample lists about 130,000 clones, around nine tenths occurring once. This receptor was obtained from an adult in good health. This sequence joins TRBV5-1 and TRBJ1-2, with D maybe TRBD1 (5 bases). The source was peripheral blood, collected on day 0 of AZD1222 vaccination. Here the CDR3 DNA reads TGCGCCAGCAGCTCAAACCAGGGTCCCTATGGCTACACCTTC. It yields the protein CASSSNQGPYGYTF.